A selection of T cell receptor beta chains follows, all from one sample in a study of T-cell memory formation after mild COVID-19. A single record per CDR3 protein comes from TCRdb applying MiXCR to the 5' RACE reads. The repertoire consists of 250,000 or so distinct CDR3 sequences, with over 15% occurring once and the leading ten covering under 30%. The sequenced sample consisted of PBMCs or a T cell subset sorted from them (not recorded which). The receptors were sampled from a man aged 18-30 years who had mild COVID-19 (a few samples of this study predate the infection). Cell type and time point are not known. The CDR3 runs from the conserved cysteine through the conserved F or W. The D gene is left open where the match is weak. The listing skips clone size in some rows; elsewhere it reads once, few, many or a size class.

NA	TRBV19	NA	14	TRBJ2-7	CASSPSANSYEQYF	TGTGCCAGTAGCCCGTCAGCCAACTCCTACGAGCAGTACTTC
few	TRBV7-9	NA	14	TRBJ2-5	CASSFEVFEETQYF	TGTGCCAGCAGCTTCGAGGTCTTCGAGGAGACCCAGTACTTC
few	TRBV9	NA	16	TRBJ2-5	CASSPQGSRYQETQYF	TGTGCCAGCAGCCCCCAGGGGAGTAGGTACCAAGAGACCCAGTACTTC
NA	TRBV4-1	TRBD2	15	TRBJ2-5	CASTSGGASGETQYF	TGCGCCAGCACAAGCGGGGGGGCCTCCGGGGAGACCCAGTACTTC
few	TRBV4-1	NA	15	TRBJ2-1	CASSQGHFSYNEQFF	TGCGCCAGCAGCCAGGGACACTTCTCCTACAATGAGCAGTTCTTC
few	TRBV4-1	TRBD2	13	TRBJ2-1	CASSHLAGDEQFF	TGCGCCAGCAGCCATCTAGCGGGCGATGAGCAGTTCTTC
NA	TRBV6-5	TRBD1	15	TRBJ2-6	CATQGLNSGANVLTF	TGTGCCACACAGGGGTTAAACTCTGGGGCCAACGTCCTGACTTTC
NA	TRBV7-9	NA	16	TRBJ1-2	CASSLGSGPMGDGYTF	TGTGCCAGCAGCTTAGGATCTGGACCCATGGGGGATGGCTACACCTTC
few	TRBV6-5	NA	13	TRBJ2-5	CASGRRERETQYF	TGTGCCAGCGGACGGAGGGAACGGGAGACCCAGTACTTC
NA	TRBV7-9	NA	14	TRBJ1-1	CASSASSGSTEAFF	TGTGCCAGCAGCGCCTCATCGGGGAGCACTGAAGCTTTCTTT
NA	TRBV4-3	NA	16	TRBJ2-7	CASSQSMAGALGEQYF	TGCGCCAGCAGCCAAAGCATGGCGGGGGCTTTGGGCGAGCAGTACTTC
NA	TRBV5-5	NA	16	TRBJ2-6	CASSLEVLAGANVLTF	TGTGCCAGCAGCTTGGAGGTCCTCGCTGGGGCCAACGTCCTGACTTTC
NA	TRBV6-2/TRBV6-3	TRBD1	16	TRBJ1-5	CASRKTGNQNNQPQHF	TGTGCCAGCAGAAAGACAGGGAACCAAAACAATCAGCCCCAGCATTTT
few	TRBV25-1	TRBD1	14	TRBJ2-1	CASSEWGQGIEQFF	TGTGCCAGCAGTGAATGGGGACAGGGGATTGAGCAGTTCTTC
few	TRBV4-3	TRBD2	16	TRBJ2-3	CASSQDTSGGEDTQYF	TGCGCCAGCAGCCAAGATACTAGCGGGGGAGAGGATACGCAGTATTTT
NA	TRBV19	NA	15	TRBJ1-1	CASTPWDGTNTEAFF	TGTGCCAGTACCCCCTGGGACGGAACGAACACTGAAGCTTTCTTT
many	TRBV18	TRBD1	13	TRBJ1-2	CASSPDRDYGYTF	TGTGCCAGCAGTCCTGACAGGGACTATGGCTACACCTTC
few	TRBV12-3/TRBV12-4	NA	13	TRBJ2-7	CASSFGGPWEQYF	TGTGCCAGCAGTTTCGGGGGTCCGTGGGAGCAGTACTTC
NA	TRBV5-4	NA	14	TRBJ2-1	CASSSVSSYNEQFF	TGTGCCAGCAGCTCCGTAAGCTCCTACAATGAGCAGTTCTTC